One and the same sample provided the 26 T cell receptor beta chains below, sequenced in a study of T cells in Graves' hyperthyroidism and ophthalmopathy. What was amplified from RNA transcripts were TCR beta CDR3 regions. HTBI primers were employed in a first-round RT-PCR of the TCR CDR3. TCRdb independently ran MiXCR on the multiplex PCR reads; one entry per CDR3 protein. This sample has about 360,000 distinct CDR3 sequences, with 13% found just once. The sequenced sample was blood. Source of these receptors: a woman aged 18-29 years with Graves' hyperthyroidism.

This clonotype was seen at least ten times. The chain combines TRBV18 with TRBJ2-2; D may correspond to TRBD1 or TRBD2 (6 bases each). The CDR3 has 14 residues. V lost 3 bases, J lost 3 bases, and 8 bases lay in between. The V gene's germline CDR1 is KGHSH and CDR2 LQKENI. The CDR3 loop is CASSPRGDTGELFF. DNA for the CDR3: TGTGCCAGCTCACCTAGGGGGGACACCGGGGAGCTGTTTTTT.

This rearrangement joins TRBV11-2 to TRBJ2-1; 15 positions agree with TRBD2. Germline lookup yields CDR1 SGHAT and CDR2 FQNNGV. The V segment lost 3 bases and the J segment 9 bases; nucleotides outside the gene matches: 3. This CDR3 is 15 amino acids long. In nucleotides, the CDR3 is TGTGCCAGCAGCTTCGGGACTAGCGGGAGGAGTGAGCAGTTCTTC. It specifies CASSFGTSGRSEQFF.

In this sample, this clonotype turned up many times. V and J are TRBV20-1 and TRBJ2-7; the D gene is possibly TRBD2 (5 bases). Trimming took off 6 bases at V and 3 bases at J, with 18 bases between the two ends. Germline V gene sequence: CDR1 DFQATT, CDR2 SNEGSKA (reference sequence). CDR3 length: 14 residues. The CDR3 region is CSAPSPRDLYEQYF. The CDR3 DNA follows: TGCAGTGCCCCATCTCCTCGGGATCTCTACGAGCAGTACTTC.

The rearrangement uses TRBV4-3 and TRBJ2-5, with D possibly TRBD2 on 6 matching bases. This CDR3 comprises 14 residues. The V end lost 1 base, the J end lost 4 bases, and 10 bases lay between the germline ends. Germline V gene sequence: CDR1 LGHNA, CDR2 YSLEER. CDR3 region: CASSQGGVAETQYF. The CDR3 DNA sequence: TGCGCCAGCAGCCAAGGCGGGGTTGCAGAGACCCAGTACTTC.

This clonotype has at least ten counts. This sequence joins TRBV3-1 and TRBJ2-5; 8 nucleotides align to TRBD1. Germline trimming cut 1 base from V and 4 bases from J; bases unmatched to any gene: 2. The length of the CDR3 is 14 residues. Per germline, CDR1 LGHDT and CDR2 YNNKEL (reference sequence). The CDR3 protein is CASSQVTGGETQYF. The CDR3 DNA follows: TGTGCCAGCAGCCAAGTAACAGGGGGAGAGACCCAGTACTTC.

This clonotype has at least ten counts. This chain connects TRBV18 to TRBJ2-3, with D unresolved. The germline V gene has CDR1 KGHSH and CDR2 LQKENI. Trimming pared 3 bases from V and 0 bases from J, leaving 13 bases between. This CDR3 is 16 amino acids long. CDR3 bases: TGTGCCAGCTCACCGCAAGGGTCTACTAGCACAGATACGCAGTATTTT. Translating gives CASSPQGSTSTDTQYF.

This clonotype was recorded at least ten times. V and J are TRBV28 and TRBJ1-1; D remains ambiguous. This CDR3 spans 15 amino acids. With 2 bases removed from V and 0 bases from J, the gap between germline ends came to 10 bases. Germline CDR1 and CDR2: MDHEN and SYDVKM. The CDR3 here is CASSLPIFMNTEAFF. The DNA for the CDR3 is TGTGCCAGCAGTTTACCTATATTTATGAACACTGAAGCTTTCTTT. Full variable domain (remainder filled in from reference TRBV28 and TRBJ1-1): DVKVTQSSRYLVKRTGEKVFLECVQDMDHENMFWYRQDPGLGLRLIYFSYDVKMKEKGDIPEGYSVSREKKERFSLILESASTNQTSMYLCASSLPIFMNTEAFFGQGTRLTVV.

This clonotype has a handful of counts. This chain uses TRBV10-3 with TRBJ2-2; D gene uncertain. Germline values: CDR1 ENHRY, CDR2 SYGVKD. CDR3 length equals 15 residues. V lost 3 bases and J 2 bases, leaving 10 bases between the germline ends. The CDR3 is CAISDLRANTGELFF. The DNA of the CDR3 is TGTGCCATCAGTGATCTCCGGGCAAACACCGGGGAGCTGTTTTTT.

This clonotype has a count of ten or more. The rearrangement joins TRBV7-2 to TRBJ1-5, with D possibly matching TRBD1 (5 bases). In germline, CDR1 is SGHTA, CDR2 FQGNSA. The CDR3 has 17 amino acids. V shed 5 bases and J shed 2 bases, with 19 bases lying between them. The CDR3 region has the DNA TGTGCCAGCAGCCCTGTCCGGGGGGTCGGAGGCAATCAGCCCCAGCATTTT. This sequence encodes CASSPVRGVGGNQPQHF. Complete variable domain (other parts from reference TRBV7-2 and TRBJ1-5): GAGVSQSPSNKVTEKGKDVELRCDPISGHTALYWYRQSLGQGLEFLIYFQGNSAPDKSGLPSDRFSAERTGGSVSTLTIQRTQQEDSAVYLCASSPVRGVGGNQPQHFGDGTRLSIL.

This clonotype was seen ten or more times. The chain joins TRBV12-3 or TRBV12-4 to TRBJ2-7; D is uncertain. This CDR3 has 12 amino acids. V was clipped by 9 bases and J by 6 bases, with 15 bases between them. CDR3 nucleotides: TGTGCCAGGCTCCCCCCCGCGCTCGAGCAGTACTTC. Its protein is CARLPPALEQYF.

This chain uses TRBV20-1 with TRBJ1-4; no firm D call. This CDR3 spans 14 amino acids. Germline V gene sequence: CDR1 DFQATT, CDR2 SNEGSKA (reference sequence). The V gene lost 0 bases and the J gene lost 8 bases, with 13 bases spanning the gap. The CDR3 protein is CSARDRWGREKLFF. The DNA of the CDR3 is TGCAGTGCTAGAGATCGATGGGGAAGGGAAAAACTGTTTTTT.

As for this clonotype: A read error may account for a junction end that differs from germline. The chain recombines TRBV3-1 with TRBJ1-2; a possible D gene is TRBD1 (6 bases). The CDR3 contains 14 residues. CDR1 LGHDT and CDR2 YNNKEL come from the germline V gene (reference sequence). The CDR3 reads CASSSRQANYGCTF. CDR3 coding DNA: TGTGCCAGCAGCTCCCGACAGGCTAACTATGGCTGCACCTTC. Together with reference TRBV3-1 and TRBJ1-2, the CDR3 gives the full variable domain: DTAVSQTPKYLVTQMGNDKSIKCEQNLGHDTMYWYKQDSKKFLKIMFSYNNKELIINETVPNRFSPKSPDKAHLNLHINSLELGDSAVYFCASSSRQANYGCTFGSGTRLTVV.

This clonotype was counted ten times or more. The chain carries TRBV24-1 and TRBJ1-2; 7 nucleotides align to TRBD1. Germline trimming cut 2 bases from V and 5 bases from J; bases unmatched to any gene: 10. CDR3 length equals 16 residues. Germline V gene data show CDR1 as KGHDR and CDR2 as SFDVKD. This CDR3 reads CATSDWDRDGSYGYTF. The DNA of the CDR3 is TGTGCCACCAGTGATTGGGACAGAGACGGGTCATATGGCTACACCTTC.

The chain employs TRBV5-4 and TRBJ1-4; TRBD1 matches 7 bases. CDR1 SGHNT and CDR2 YYREEE come from the germline V gene (reference sequence). This CDR3 region has 14 residues. Losses at the gene ends were 1 base for V and 7 bases for J; bases not matched to a gene: 4. The CDR3 region has the DNA TGTGCCAGCAGCTTGTGGGACAGTAGTGAAAAACTGTTTTTT. Its protein product is CASSLWDSSEKLFF.

V gene TRBV25-1 combines with J gene TRBJ1-1; D ambiguous. CDR3 length: 14 residues. The V gene's germline CDR1 is MGHDK and CDR2 SYGVNS. Trimming shortened V by 10 bases and J by 5 bases, and 20 bases separated the two germline ends. The CDR3 DNA is TGTGCCACCGAGGGCTCCCCTTTGGGGACTGAAGCTTTCTTT. It specifies CATEGSPLGTEAFF.

The table lists this clonotype with a count of one. The chain is built from TRBV19 and TRBJ2-7, with 7 bases lining up with TRBD1. From germline, CDR1 is LNHDA and CDR2 SQIVND (reference sequence). The CDR3 is made up of 17 amino acids. With 10 bases clipped from V and 3 bases from J, the junction kept 21 bases outside the gene matches. DNA for the CDR3: TGTGCCACCTCCGGGATTTTCGTGGGGACAGAAAACTACGAGCAGTACTTC. Residues: CATSGIFVGTENYEQYF.

This clonotype appeared a few times. The gene calls are TRBV20-1 and TRBJ2-5, with 12 bases aligning to TRBD2. Germline CDR1 DFQATT, CDR2 SNEGSKA (reference sequence). After removal of 8 bases from V and 5 bases from J, the junction contained 9 bases not matched to a gene. This CDR3 comprises 14 residues. CDR3 DNA: TGCAGTCGAACGGGACTAGCGGGCCGGGAGACCCAGTACTTC. This codes for CSRTGLAGRETQYF.

The chain is built from TRBV5-4 and TRBJ2-7, with 9 bases identical to TRBD1. Trimming removed 0 bases from V and 6 bases from J; junction bases left unmatched: 7. The CDR3 has 15 amino acids. Per germline, CDR1 SGHNT and CDR2 YYREEE (reference sequence). The CDR3 DNA follows: TGTGCCAGCAGCTTGGGGGGGACAGGGTTCGCCGAGCAGTACTTC. Residues: CASSLGGTGFAEQYF.

Details on this clonotype: Germline and junction disagree at one end, which may indicate a read error. This chain links TRBV28 with TRBJ2-2; 10 nucleotides line up with TRBD2. The CDR3 is made up of 16 amino acids. Germline V gene lookup returns CDR1 MDHEN and CDR2 SYDVKM. CDR3 residues: CASSLERAGGPGEPFF. The CDR3 bases are TGTGCCAGCAGTTTAGAGCGAGCGGGAGGGCCCGGGGAGCCGTTTTTT.

In its sample, this clonotype was seen many times. The chain recombines TRBV6-2 or TRBV6-3 with TRBJ1-1; unclear D gene. Germline CDR1 and CDR2: MNHEY and SVGEGT. V was clipped by 0 bases and J by 6 bases, with 8 bases between them. The CDR3 is 13 residues long. The CDR3 nucleotides are TGTGCCAGCAGTTACTCGGGCGGTGCTGAAGCTTTCTTT. This sequence encodes CASSYSGGAEAFF.

In its sample, this clonotype was seen many times. The V call is TRBV2, the J call TRBJ2-1; 9 bases align to TRBD1. CDR3 size: 14 residues. In germline, CDR1 is SNHLY, CDR2 FYNNEI. V shed 9 bases and J 6 bases; nucleotides not matched to a gene: 9. The DNA for the CDR3 is TGTGCCAGTAGTATAGAGACAGGGGGCAATGAGCAGTTCTTC. Encoded protein: CASSIETGGNEQFF.

This clonotype was counted many times. V usage is TRBV12-3 or TRBV12-4 and J usage is TRBJ1-2; D is ambiguous. V lost 2 bases and J lost 8, with 12 bases in between. The length of the CDR3 is 13 residues. The CDR3 reads CASSLTADGGYTF. The CDR3 bases are TGTGCCAGCAGTTTAACGGCCGATGGAGGCTACACCTTC.

This clonotype has at least ten counts. The genes are TRBV30 and TRBJ1-1; weak D call: TRBD1 (6 bases). Trimming removed 5 bases at V and 1 base at J, with 14 bases between. Germline V gives CDR1 GTSNPN, CDR2 SVGIG (reference sequence). The CDR3 has 14 residues. The CDR3 nucleotides are TGTGCCTGGGCATACAGGGATCGGAACACTGAAGCTTTCTTT. This translates into CAWAYRDRNTEAFF.

The gene calls are TRBV29-1 and TRBJ2-2, with a weak D call TRBD1 (5 bases). Germline CDR1 SQVTM, CDR2 ANQGSEA. This CDR3 comprises 13 residues. The V gene lost 8 bases and the J gene lost 3 bases, with 13 bases spanning the gap. Here the CDR3 reads CSSRGLYTGELFF. The CDR3 nucleotides read TGCAGCTCAAGGGGCCTTTACACCGGGGAGCTGTTTTTT.

CDR3 nucleotide sequence: TGTGCCACCAGCAGAGATATGGTAGGAGCAGAGACCCAGTACTTC. This sequence encodes CATSRDMVGAETQYF. The rearrangement uses TRBV15 and TRBJ2-5, with unresolved D. Trimming took 0 bases from V and 4 from J, leaving 12 bases between them. This CDR3 spans 15 amino acids. Germline loops: CDR1 LNHNV, CDR2 YYDKDF (reference sequence).

J is TRBJ2-7 and V is TRBV19; possible D gene TRBD1, 5 bases. The CDR3 has 13 residues. V shed 2 bases and J shed 2 bases, with 7 bases lying between them. The germline V gene encodes CDR1 LNHDA and CDR2 SQIVND (reference sequence). This CDR3 reads CASSIRGTYEQYF. The CDR3 nucleotides read TGTGCCAGTAGTATAAGGGGCACCTACGAGCAGTACTTC.